This T cell receptor beta chain was sequenced in a study of cytomegalovirus exposure and HLA in healthy donors. At the level of the study: About 85 million unique TCR sequences came from HLA-typed donors in an early release.

Findings of the study overall: HLA allele associations emerged for around 15,000 TCR beta sequences in a later analysis, at 0.05 false discovery rate. A later examination showed that TCR association rates differed by HLA locus, with DRB1 most and HLA-C fewest.

Regarding this clone: What it recognizes is unknown.

V was cut by 1 base and J by 3 bases, with 6 bases left in between. Germline values: CDR1 SEHNR, CDR2 FQNEAQ (reference sequence). This CDR3 comprises 13 residues. PCR amplification relied on 60 Vbeta primers (plus 13 Jbeta primers). Using immunoSEQ multiplex PCR, the repertoire was profiled, and TCRdb retains in-frame clones only, with some absent. This table has approximately 170,000 clones, 76% appearing once. This sequence joins TRBV7-9 and TRBJ1-2; TRBD1 might be the D (6 bases). Sequencing input: PBMCs. The clonotype originates from a female donor in good health and CMV-seronegative. CDR3: CASSLGQDYGYTF. CDR3 DNA sequence: TGTGCCAGCAGCTTAGGACAGGACTATGGCTACACCTTC.